The clone carrying this T cell receptor beta chain was detected once. Seattle patients were enrolled during active infection and followed longitudinally. Source study methods: The authors estimated nucleated cell counts from reference gene primer amplification. Measured with immunoSEQ multiplex PCR; TCRdb has only the in-frame clones, and not every one. V and J calls and clone size come straight from that table; D and trimming were deduced from the DNA. The table has hundreds of thousands of clones, around 87% seen once. The data stem from a study of blood T cell repertoires in COVID-19. The wider study: From T cells, B-cell-depleted T cells, or PBMCs came the material, which was cDNA or gDNA.

V trimming: 6 bases; J trimming: 6 bases; junction bases outside the gene matches: 14. This CDR3 has 15 residues. Per the germline V gene, CDR1 is LNHDA and CDR2 is SQIVND (reference sequence). The sequenced sample consisted of peripheral blood. The receptor was derived from a woman aged 60-70 years with COVID-19, enrolled during active disease. The gene calls are TRBV19 and TRBJ2-7; 7 bases are a match to TRBD2. The CDR3 nucleotides are TGTGCCAGTAGCACGTTGACCAGCGGGGTAAGCGAGCAGTACTTC. This codes for CASSTLTSGVSEQYF.